This TCR beta chain was retrieved from a study of cytomegalovirus exposure and HLA in healthy donors (dated by TCRdb to about 2017). Study-level background: An earlier analysis of several hundred of the donors reported about 290 Gb of sequence data and 117 million unique TCR beta sequences from about 180 million T cells. The number of donors typed differed by locus, with 629-630 for A, B, C, DRB1 and DQB1, roughly 520 for DQA1, 600 to 610 for DPA1, and over 400 for DPB1. Genome-wide SNP genotypes for about three fifths of the roughly 700 donors were used in a later genetic analysis, which treated that subset as a discovery cohort. The study combined high-throughput TCR immunosequencing, statistical association of individual TCRs with disease status, and machine learning to predict cytomegalovirus infection status. Among almost 400 genotyped donors of the cohort, an average of around 240,000 unique TCR beta nucleotide sequences were sequenced per donor, roughly a sixth of them non-productive. In addition to the first cohort of roughly 700 subjects, a separate validation cohort of 130 or so different subjects was used. A later analysis re-analyzed previously published TCR beta repertoires from 650 to 800 donors and added high-resolution HLA genotyping to study TCR occurrence patterns. Donor age, sex, ethnicity and CMV serostatus were collected together with the repertoire data. HLA typing included class I and class II loci at four-digit resolution. Approximately 310 gigabases of sequencing data and 75 million to 85 million unique TCR sequences made up an early release that covered over 550 HLA-typed donors. Every repertoire in the discovery cohort had been generated on one and the same sequencing platform. The later analysis used no new phenotypic data to find candidate immune exposures, relying instead on TCR beta sequences and their occurrence across donors. The study was designed to test whether signatures of past pathogen exposure could be identified by cataloging public T cell receptors. Of the 300 to 500 genotyped donors, 75% to 85% were placed in the genetic ancestry cluster associated with self-reported Caucasian donors. Four to six DR-DQ haplotypes were handled as single units for association and clustering because linkage in the cohort was strong. An earlier analysis of some 600 of the donors applied high-throughput TCR beta sequencing to assess whether each TCR beta V gene segment acted as functional or pseudogenic. The study used immunosequencing to profile the T cell repertoires of about 670 subjects and linked those repertoires to cytomegalovirus serostatus. The paper as a whole reports these results and caveats: At a false discovery rate of 0.05, a later analysis linked fewer than 20,000 TCR beta sequences to specific HLA alleles. A cluster of highly shared sequence variants was judged likely to represent a technical artifact of the sequencing pipeline. The study listed 150 to 200 TCR beta chains as associated with cytomegalovirus. In an earlier analysis of about 600 of the donors, most TCR beta V segments appeared in productive rearrangements about 90% or about 30% of the time, broadly matching IMGT annotations. A later analysis found that TCR association rates varied across HLA loci, with DRB1 alleles showing the most associated TCRs and HLA-C alleles the fewest. HLA typing was unavailable for some donors at each locus, so association tests used only the typed subset. A further reported finding was that TCR beta sequences accurately predicted the HLA-A and HLA-B alleles for most subjects in the first cohort. Cytomegalovirus status was reported to be diagnosed by the classifier with high specificity and sensitivity in both the original and validation cohorts. The earlier analysis of 450 to 700 of the donors excluded some 15 rarely observed V segments, including chromosome 9 orphons, because counts were too low. For the cohort, immune exposure information was limited to CMV serostatus. Sequencing depth was assumed to be roughly uniform across donors in the presence/absence analyses, though that assumption may not hold. Some IMGT-functional V segments, including TRBV6-2 and TRBV6-3, could not be distinguished by the 87-base-pair reads and were therefore excluded. Correlated functional status among segregating V segments might reflect linkage disequilibrium, but an unknown experimental factor could not be ruled out. Across donors, most TCR sequences were observed very rarely, whereas some public TCRs were present in many individuals. A later genetic analysis associated a missense DCLRE1C variant with V-gene and J-gene trimming of TCR beta chains, and an independent cohort replicated the association. In vitro tests confirmed that a few of the cytomegalovirus-associated TCR beta chains recognize cytomegalovirus antigens. A later analysis reported that several top co-occurrence clusters appeared linked to parvovirus B19, influenza, CMV and Epstein-Barr virus. According to a later genetic analysis, donors in an Asian-associated ancestry cluster had fewer N-insertions in productive TCRs than the roughly 700-donor mean. Compared with equally common non-associated chains, HLA-associated TCR beta chains in a later analysis were more clonally expanded and had lower generation probabilities. The authors suggested that the approach could potentially be extended to other disease states and immunological phenotypes. According to a later analysis, most CMV-associated TCR beta chains appeared to be HLA-restricted, and the HLA associations seemed to be driven largely by CMV exposure. This cohort had only TCR beta chains sequenced, and the lack of alpha or paired-chain data limited which features could be detected. When HLA alleles, especially DR and DQ, strongly co-occurred, TCR associations were difficult to assign to individual alleles.

Library method: the immunoSEQ multiplex PCR assay. For the multiplex PCR, a mixture combining 60 forward primers for TCR Vbeta segments and 13 reverse primers for TCR Jbeta segments was used. The CDR3 region of rearranged TCR beta genes was amplified from genomic DNA by a multiplex PCR assay. Amplified TCR beta libraries were sequenced as 87-base-pair reads on the Illumina HiSeq System. From the authors' description of their analysis: A later analysis counted approximately 76 million unique TCR beta chains across the approximately 700 repertoires, and 10 million to 12 million of these chains were shared by at least two donors. Raw reads were error-corrected and collapsed into unique sequences by a nearest-neighbor algorithm in which closely related sequences were merged to remove PCR and sequencing errors. CDR3 sequences were aligned to IMGT reference sequences to assign V, D and J gene segments. For a sequence to be retained, a match of at least six nucleotides to both a V gene segment and a J gene segment was required. Rearrangements were called productive when the CDR3 lacked stop codons and stayed in frame with V and J; all others were non-productive. CDR3 was defined by IMGT convention, running from the second conserved V-encoded cysteine to the conserved J-encoded phenylalanine. The earlier analysis of about 610 of the donors excluded any sequence lacking an unambiguous match to a single V gene segment. In an earlier analysis of a few hundred of the donors, V segments were called functional above 56.7% productive rearrangements and were called segregating when the between-donor standard deviation exceeded 5%. A statistical classification framework was developed to diagnose cytomegalovirus status using the catalog of TCR beta chain sequences. V and J gene assignment, in a later analysis, came from comparing TCR nucleotide sequences with IMGT/GENE-DB human TR gene sequences. A later analysis assigned CDR3 sequences and most-parsimonious VDJ recombination scenarios with the TCRdist pipeline. In a later analysis, each TCR beta chain was defined by its CDR3 amino acid sequence together with its V-gene family, and reads lacking a unique V-gene family were excluded. To address suspected cross-contamination and a sequencing artifact, a later analysis removed 592 highly shared, low-generation-probability nucleotide sequences. In a later analysis, a clonal expansion index was calculated for each public chain from normalized within-repertoire ranks of inferred template counts. A later analysis computed generation probabilities with a VDJ recombination model fitted to out-of-frame rearrangements, and checked the results against IGoR. In a later analysis, hypergeometric tests were used to score TCR-TCR, TCR-HLA and TCR-CMV co-occurrence, with a repertoire-size bias correction applied to TCR pairs. False discovery rates were estimated in a later analysis by permuting HLA or CMV assignments 20 times. In a later analysis, co-occurring TCRs were grouped using DBSCAN, and TCRdist sequence similarity was added for clustering within HLA-allele-positive subsets. Repertoires with fewer than 30,000 or more than 120,000 public chains were left out of co-occurrence clustering, as were about five repertoires with anomalous nucleotide sharing. TCRdb provides this immuneACCESS table in a form limited to in-frame rearrangements. Some clones are lacking; in checked studies, under half of them reflect an unresolved V gene, and why the rest are absent is not known. V, J and clone size were drawn from that table, and D and trimming were deduced from the DNA. Within this sample are fewer than 200,000 clones, with approximately 62% of them counted one time only. The ten biggest clones cover approximately 1.5% of the sample.

About this clone itself: Its antigen is currently not known. No base quality information exists; no much larger clone differs at one position.

The germline V gene provides CDR1 MGHRA and CDR2 YSYEKL. Germline trimming: 9 bases from V, 0 bases from J; junction bases outside gene matches: 11. CDR3 length: 15 amino acids, cysteine to phenylalanine. Only the CDR3 DNA stays, 45 bases, in frame from base 1. In total, over 600 healthy bone marrow donors made up the cohort. Cohort members were all nominally healthy when sampled, although unrecorded immune exposures were likely present. The donor was CMV seronegative and belonged to the group of around 350 seronegative cohort members. Every donor gave a peripheral blood sample, and the peripheral blood mononuclear cells from that sample were used for TCR beta sequencing. The Qiagen DNeasy Blood Extraction Kit was used to extract genomic DNA from the blood cell samples.

The sequencing input was PBMCs. This chain joins TRBV4-1 to TRBJ2-7, and TRBD2 matches 7 of the central bases. The receptor was isolated from a man aged 45-65 years in good health and CMV-seronegative. The CDR3 corresponds to CASRPQGGGSYEQYF. Read as DNA, the sequence is TGCGCCAGTAGGCCCCAGGGCGGGGGCTCCTACGAGCAGTACTTC.